This paragraph reports one T cell receptor beta chain. The source of the sample is a study of shared clonotypes between healthy human individuals. Generated by immunoSEQ multiplex PCR, the TCRdb table keeps only in-frame clones and is missing some. The sample records hundreds of thousands of clones, more than 70% being singletons. This clonotype was obtained from a woman aged 30 to 39 in good health. The specimen was memory CD4+ T cells sorted from blood. Specified subset: CD45RA-negative fraction.

CDR3 amino acids: CASSLQGAWQPQHF. CDR3 in DNA: TGTGCCAGCAGCTTGCAGGGGGCTTGGCAGCCCCAGCATTTT. The chain has TRBV5-5 and TRBJ1-5; the match to TRBD1 covers 8 bases. CDR3 length equals 14 residues. Germline lookup yields CDR1 SGHKS and CDR2 YYEKEE (reference sequence). Trimming at V came to 1 base and at J to 7 bases, leaving 4 bases not matched to a gene.